The clone carrying this T cell receptor (beta chain) is a singleton in its sample. Its antigen is unknown. V was shortened by 0 bases and J by 1 base, with 14 bases between the two germline ends. CDR1 is PRHDT and CDR2 is FYEKMQ in the germline V gene (reference sequence). The CDR3 length is 17 residues. This sample was taken from a study of cytomegalovirus exposure and HLA in healthy donors. Study conclusions and caveats: At a 0.05 false discovery rate, a later analysis found around 17,000 TCR beta sequences to be associated with HLA alleles. In a later analysis, productive TCRs from donors in an Asian-associated ancestry cluster reportedly carried fewer N-insertions than the cohort mean.

The PCR contained 60 Vbeta and 13 Jbeta primers. How the authors handled the data: Unique TCR beta chains numbered approximately 80 million in a later analysis, with approximately 10 million shared. TCRdb's table, derived via immunoSEQ multiplex PCR, lists solely in-frame clones and lacks some. The D gene and trimming were derived from the DNA, and the V and J assignments and clone size from that table. The sample contains around 100,000 clones, 55% to 65% of which appear only once. This sequence joins TRBV13 and TRBJ2-3; D unclear. The sequenced material came from PBMCs. The sequence was obtained from a young woman in good health and CMV-seronegative. The CDR3 protein is CASSLGSAGLGTDTQYF. DNA of the CDR3: TGTGCCAGCAGCTTAGGTTCGGCAGGTCTGGGCACAGATACGCAGTATTTT. Together with reference TRBV13 and TRBJ2-3, the CDR3 gives the full variable domain: AAGVIQSPRHLIKEKRETATLKCYPIPRHDTVYWYQQGPGQDPQFLISFYEKMQSDKGSIPDRFSAQQFSDYHSELNMSSLELGDSALYFCASSLGSAGLGTDTQYFGPGTRLTVL.